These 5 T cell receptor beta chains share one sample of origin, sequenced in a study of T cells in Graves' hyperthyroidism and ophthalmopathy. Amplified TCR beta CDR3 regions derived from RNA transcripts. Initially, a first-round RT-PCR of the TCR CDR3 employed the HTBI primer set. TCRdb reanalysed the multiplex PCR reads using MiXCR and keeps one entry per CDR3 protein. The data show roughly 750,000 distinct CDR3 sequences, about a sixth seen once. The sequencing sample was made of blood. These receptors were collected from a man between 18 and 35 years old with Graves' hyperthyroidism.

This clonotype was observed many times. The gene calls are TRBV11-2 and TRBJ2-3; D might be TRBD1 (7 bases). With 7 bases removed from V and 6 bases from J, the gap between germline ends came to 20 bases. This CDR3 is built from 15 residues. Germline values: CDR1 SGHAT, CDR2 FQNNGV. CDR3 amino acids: CASTPGGPRADTQYF. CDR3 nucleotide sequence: TGTGCCAGCACCCCAGGGGGGCCTCGAGCGGATACGCAGTATTTT.

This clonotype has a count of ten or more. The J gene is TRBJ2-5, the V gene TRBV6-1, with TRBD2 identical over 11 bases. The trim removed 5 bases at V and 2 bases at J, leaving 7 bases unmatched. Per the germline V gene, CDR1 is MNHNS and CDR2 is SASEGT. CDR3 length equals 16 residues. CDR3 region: CASSSTGTSGQETQYF. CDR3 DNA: TGTGCCAGCAGTTCGACCGGGACTAGCGGACAAGAGACCCAGTACTTC.

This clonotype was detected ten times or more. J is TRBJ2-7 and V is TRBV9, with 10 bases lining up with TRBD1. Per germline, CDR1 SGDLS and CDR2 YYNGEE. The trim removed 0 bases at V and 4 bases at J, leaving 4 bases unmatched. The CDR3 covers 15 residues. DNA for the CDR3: TGTGCCAGCAGCGTAGGACCGGGACAGGGGTACGAGCAGTACTTC. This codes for CASSVGPGQGYEQYF.

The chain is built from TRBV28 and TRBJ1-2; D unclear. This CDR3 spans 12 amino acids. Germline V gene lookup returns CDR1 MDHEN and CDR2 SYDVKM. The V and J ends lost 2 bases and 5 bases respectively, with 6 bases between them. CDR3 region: CASSLVHYGYTF. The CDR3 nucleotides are TGTGCCAGCAGTTTAGTGCATTATGGCTACACCTTC.

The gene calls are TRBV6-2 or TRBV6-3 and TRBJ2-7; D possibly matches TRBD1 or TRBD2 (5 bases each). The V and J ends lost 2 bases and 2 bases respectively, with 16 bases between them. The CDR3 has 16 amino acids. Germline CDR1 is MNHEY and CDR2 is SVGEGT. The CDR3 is CASSYPGAGPTYEQYF. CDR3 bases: TGTGCCAGCAGTTACCCCGGGGCAGGTCCTACCTACGAGCAGTACTTC.